This T cell receptor (beta chain) was sequenced in a study of beta chain features in type 1 diabetes. This clone was seen a few times. The CDR3 is 16 residues long. CDR1 and CDR2 (germline): LNHDA, SQIVND (reference sequence). V lost 5 bases, J lost 7 bases, and 21 bases lay in between. Expressed TCRB transcripts got sequenced, as all isolated RNA was reverse transcribed. The table came from immunoSEQ multiplex PCR; TCRdb's copy has only in-frame clones and leaves some out. The table includes 110,000 to 150,000 clones, approximately 9.2% detected once. This chain uses TRBV19 with TRBJ2-1; possible D gene TRBD2, 6 bases. The TCR originated in a man between 18 and 29 years old in good health. The sequenced material came from central memory CD4+ T cells from blood. This CDR3 is CASSVGLALVGNEQFF. The CDR3 region has the DNA TGTGCCAGTAGTGTGGGACTCGCCCTGGTTGGGAATGAGCAGTTCTTC.